This T cell receptor (beta chain) was recovered during a study of shared clonotypes between healthy human individuals. This CDR3 is built from 14 residues. Trimming pared 4 bases from V and 2 bases from J, leaving 15 bases between. Per germline, CDR1 SQVTM and CDR2 ANQGSEA. Some clones are missing from TCRdb's copy, which holds only in-frame ones; the method was immunoSEQ multiplex PCR. The table has around 700,000 clones, more than 70% seen once. The sequenced sample was memory CD4+ T cells sorted from blood. Subset given: CD45RA-negative fraction. The receptor's source is a woman in her 30s in good health. V usage is TRBV29-1 and J usage is TRBJ2-7; the D gene could be TRBD1 or TRBD2 (6 bases each). CDR3 nucleotide sequence: TGCAGCGTTGGAGGGAGGCAGGGGACCTACGAGCAGTACTTC. This sequence encodes CSVGGRQGTYEQYF.